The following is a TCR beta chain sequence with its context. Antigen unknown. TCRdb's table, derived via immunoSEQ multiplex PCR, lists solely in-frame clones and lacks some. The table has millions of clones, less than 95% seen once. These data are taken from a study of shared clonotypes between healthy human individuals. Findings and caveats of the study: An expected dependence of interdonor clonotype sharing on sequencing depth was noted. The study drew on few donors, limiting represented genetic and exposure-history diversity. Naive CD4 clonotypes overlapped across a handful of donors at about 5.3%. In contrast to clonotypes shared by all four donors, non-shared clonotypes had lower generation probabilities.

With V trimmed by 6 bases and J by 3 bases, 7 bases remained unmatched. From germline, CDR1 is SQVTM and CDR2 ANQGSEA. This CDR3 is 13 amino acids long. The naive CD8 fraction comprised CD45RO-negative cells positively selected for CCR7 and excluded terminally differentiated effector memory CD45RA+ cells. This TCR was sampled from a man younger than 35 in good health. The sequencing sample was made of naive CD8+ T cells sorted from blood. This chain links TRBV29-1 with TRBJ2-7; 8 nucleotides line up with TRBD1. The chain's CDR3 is CSVRTGNLYEQYF. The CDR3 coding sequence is TGCAGCGTGAGGACAGGGAATCTCTACGAGCAGTACTTC.